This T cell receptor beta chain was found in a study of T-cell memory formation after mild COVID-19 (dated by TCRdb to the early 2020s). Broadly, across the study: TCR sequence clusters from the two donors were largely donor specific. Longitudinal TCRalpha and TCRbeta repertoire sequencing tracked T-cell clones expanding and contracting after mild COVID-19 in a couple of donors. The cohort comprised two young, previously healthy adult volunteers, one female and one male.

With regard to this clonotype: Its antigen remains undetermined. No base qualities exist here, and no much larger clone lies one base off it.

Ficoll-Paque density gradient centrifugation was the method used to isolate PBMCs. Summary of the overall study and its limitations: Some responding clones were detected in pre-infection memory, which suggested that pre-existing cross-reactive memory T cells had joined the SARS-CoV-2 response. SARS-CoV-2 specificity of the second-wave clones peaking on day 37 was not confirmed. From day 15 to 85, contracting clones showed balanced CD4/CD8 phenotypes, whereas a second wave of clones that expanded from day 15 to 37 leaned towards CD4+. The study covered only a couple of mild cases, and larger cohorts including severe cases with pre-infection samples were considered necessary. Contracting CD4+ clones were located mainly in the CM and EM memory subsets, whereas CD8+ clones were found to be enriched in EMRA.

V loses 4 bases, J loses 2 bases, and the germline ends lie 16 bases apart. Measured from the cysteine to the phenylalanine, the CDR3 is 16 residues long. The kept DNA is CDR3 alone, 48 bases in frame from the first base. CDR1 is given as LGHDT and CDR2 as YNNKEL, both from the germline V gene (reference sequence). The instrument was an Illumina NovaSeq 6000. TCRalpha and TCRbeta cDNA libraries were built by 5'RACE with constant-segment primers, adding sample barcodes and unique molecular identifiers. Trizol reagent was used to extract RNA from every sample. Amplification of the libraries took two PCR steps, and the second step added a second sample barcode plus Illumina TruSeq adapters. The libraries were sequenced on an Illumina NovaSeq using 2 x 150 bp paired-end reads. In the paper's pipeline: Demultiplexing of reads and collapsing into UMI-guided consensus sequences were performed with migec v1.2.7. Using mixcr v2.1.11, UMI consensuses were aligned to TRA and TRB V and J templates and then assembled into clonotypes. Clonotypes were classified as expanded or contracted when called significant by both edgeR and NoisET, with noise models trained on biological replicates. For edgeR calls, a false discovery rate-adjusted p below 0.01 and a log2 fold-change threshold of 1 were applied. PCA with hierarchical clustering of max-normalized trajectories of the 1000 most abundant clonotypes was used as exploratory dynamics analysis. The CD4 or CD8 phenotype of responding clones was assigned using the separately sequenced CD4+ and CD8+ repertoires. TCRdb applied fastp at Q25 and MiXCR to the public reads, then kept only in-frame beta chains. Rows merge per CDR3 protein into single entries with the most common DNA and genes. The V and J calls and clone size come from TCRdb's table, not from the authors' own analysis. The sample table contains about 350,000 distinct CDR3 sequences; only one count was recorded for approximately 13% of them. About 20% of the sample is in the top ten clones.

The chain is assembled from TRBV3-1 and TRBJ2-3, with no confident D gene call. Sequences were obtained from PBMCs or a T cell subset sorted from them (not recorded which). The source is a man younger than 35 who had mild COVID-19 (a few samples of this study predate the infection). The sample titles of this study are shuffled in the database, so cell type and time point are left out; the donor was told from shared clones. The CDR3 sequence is CASSLSPRRNTDTQYF. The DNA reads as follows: TGTGCCAGCAGCCTGTCCCCTAGGAGAAACACAGATACGCAGTATTTT.